Listed here is a single T cell receptor (beta chain). What it binds is not known. The data are from a study of Ad26.COV2.S vaccination and SARS-CoV-2 variants. Study-level information: Intramuscular Ad26.COV2.S at 5x10^10 or 1x10^11 viral particles.

The CDR3 totals 14 residues. The germline V gene has CDR1 LGHDT and CDR2 YNNKEL (reference sequence). V lost 0 bases and J lost 12, with 14 bases in between. Study-wide findings and caveats: Reported findings describe substantial breadth in spike-specific CD8+ and CD4+ T cell responses following vaccination.

The table came from immunoSEQ multiplex PCR; TCRdb's copy has only in-frame clones and leaves some out. In the table there are around 320,000 clones, roughly 84% of which are singletons. Treatment here: around 19 received Ad26.COV2.S at low or high dose, single or two shots; 5 received placebo; per-sample allocation not given. On day 63 after the first injection, vaccine and placebo recipients gave samples. The administered vaccine (an Ad26 vector) expressed Wuhan-strain SARS-CoV-2 spike. This chain links TRBV3-1 (or the pseudogene TRBV3-2) with TRBJ2-2; D unclear. The sample consisted of peripheral blood, taken in a trial of Ad26.COV2.S vaccine versus placebo. The clonotype was recovered from a person aged 18-65 years who received the Ad26.COV2.S COVID-19 vaccine or a placebo. CDR3 region: CASSQESRKWKLFF. In nucleotides, the CDR3 is TGTGCCAGCAGCCAAGAATCGCGAAAGTGGAAGCTGTTTTTT.